These 15 T cell receptor beta chains originate from one sample sequenced in a study of T cells in Graves' hyperthyroidism and ophthalmopathy. The investigators amplified TCR beta CDR3 regions from RNA transcripts. The HTBI primer set was used in a first-round RT-PCR of the TCR CDR3. TCRdb re-called the multiplex PCR reads through MiXCR, storing one row per CDR3 protein. The table lists almost 500,000 distinct CDR3 sequences, approximately 22% of them singletons. Sample: blood. The receptors were sampled from a woman aged 65 to 85 with Graves' ophthalmopathy.

The chain combines TRBV5-6 with TRBJ2-2; no reliable D call. V was pared by 1 base and J by 1 base, with 8 bases between. The CDR3 is 15 residues long. The germline CDR1 and CDR2 sequences are SGHDT and YYEEEE. The CDR3 DNA reads as TGTGCCAGCAGCTTGCTACAGTTGAACACCGGGGAGCTGTTTTTT. As protein: CASSLLQLNTGELFF.

This clonotype was counted ten times or more. The CDR3 region is CASSSWTGETIYF. Written as DNA, the CDR3 is TGTGCCAGCAGTTCTTGGACAGGGGAAACCATATATTTT. The rearrangement uses TRBV12-3 or TRBV12-4 and TRBJ1-3, with 9 bases fitting TRBD1. The CDR3 sequence is 13 residues long. V gave up 4 bases and J gave up 10 bases; unmatched junction bases: 5.

This clonotype has ten or more counts. V usage is TRBV12-3 or TRBV12-4 and J usage is TRBJ2-3; 13 bases align to TRBD2. With 5 bases clipped from V and 4 bases from J, the junction kept 6 bases outside the gene matches. This CDR3 contains 16 residues. The CDR3 DNA sequence: TGTGCCAGCAGTCCGGGACTAGCGGGAACGGCAGATACGCAGTATTTT. This sequence encodes CASSPGLAGTADTQYF.

At least ten counts were recorded for this clonotype. The CDR3 here is CASSHSTGELFF. The CDR3 DNA is TGTGCCAGCAGTCATAGCACCGGGGAGCTGTTTTTT. The chain links TRBV12-3 or TRBV12-4 to TRBJ2-2; D unresolved. CDR3 length: 12 amino acids. Trimming took off 5 bases at V and 4 bases at J, with 5 bases between the two ends.

This clonotype was detected many times. The chain uses TRBV28 and TRBJ2-2; TRBD1 is a possible D gene (6 bases). The germline gives CDR1 MDHEN, CDR2 SYDVKM. This CDR3 comprises 14 residues. Trimming left V 5 bases short and J 1 base short, with 8 bases between. CDR3 region: CASSQGQNTGELFF. The CDR3 coding sequence is TGTGCCAGCAGTCAGGGACAGAACACCGGGGAGCTGTTTTTT.

This clonotype was seen ten or more times. The V and J genes are TRBV12-3 or TRBV12-4 and TRBJ2-1; D is unresolved. The J call may be faulty, since TRBJ2-7 better matches the DNA end. This CDR3 comprises 14 residues. CDR3 sequence (DNA): TGTGCCAGCAGTTTATGGAGCTCCTACGACGAGCAGTACTTC. It encodes CASSLWSSYDEQYF.

This clonotype was counted ten times or more. The CDR3 DNA follows: TGTGCCAGCAGTTTAGGTTCCGCGGGAGGCCAGACCGGGGAGCTGTTTTTT. It specifies CASSLGSAGGQTGELFF. This chain connects TRBV12-3 or TRBV12-4 to TRBJ2-2; 8 nucleotides align to TRBD2. The V gene end was trimmed by 1 base and the J gene end by 5 bases; junction bases not matched to a gene: 9. This CDR3 is built from 17 residues.

The rearrangement links TRBV24-1 to TRBJ2-1; 16 bases align to TRBD2. This CDR3 spans 15 amino acids. CDR1 KGHDR and CDR2 SFDVKD come from the germline V gene. J was trimmed by 8 bases and V by 7 bases; bases with no gene match: 4. The chain's CDR3 is CATRAGTSGRDEQFF. The DNA for the CDR3 is TGTGCCACCAGGGCCGGGACTAGCGGGAGGGATGAGCAGTTCTTC.

This clonotype was recorded at least ten times. The chain is built from TRBV12-3 or TRBV12-4 and TRBJ2-2, with 10 bases lining up with TRBD2. The CDR3 covers 16 residues. The V and J ends lost 2 bases and 6 bases, in that order; junction bases with no gene match: 6. In DNA form, the CDR3 reads TGTGCCAGCAGTTTAATAGGGACTAGCGTTTCCGGGGAGCTGTTTTTT. Translation: CASSLIGTSVSGELFF.

In this sample, this clonotype turned up many times. The chain uses TRBV6-2 or TRBV6-3 and TRBJ1-2, with D perhaps matching TRBD1 (6 bases). Per germline, CDR1 MNHEY and CDR2 SVGEGT. The CDR3 is 14 amino acids. Trimming pared 5 bases from V and 4 bases from J, leaving 14 bases between. The CDR3 DNA sequence: TGTGCCAGCAGTCTCCCGGGACAAAGCTATGGCTACACCTTC. Its protein is CASSLPGQSYGYTF.

CDR3 residues: CASSQRLADSSYNEQFF. The CDR3 DNA reads as TGTGCCAGCAGCCAGCGACTAGCGGATAGCTCCTACAATGAGCAGTTCTTC. The chain links TRBV3-1 to TRBJ2-1; 9 bases fit TRBD2. Per the germline V gene, CDR1 is LGHDT and CDR2 is YNNKEL (reference sequence). V gave up 3 bases and J gave up 0 bases; unmatched junction bases: 6. The CDR3 consists of 17 residues.

The V and J genes are TRBV15 and TRBJ2-7; D is unclear. Trimming pared 0 bases from V and 7 bases from J, leaving 13 bases between. Germline V lookup: CDR1 LNHNV, CDR2 YYDKDF (reference sequence). The CDR3 runs to 14 residues. In nucleotides, the CDR3 is TGTGCCACCAGCAGAGATGTAGGGTTGGGAGAGCAGTACTTC. The encoded protein is CATSRDVGLGEQYF.

The J gene is TRBJ2-7, the V gene TRBV7-9; 8 bases line up with TRBD1. Germline assignment: CDR1 SEHNR and CDR2 FQNEAQ (reference sequence). The CDR3 is 14 amino acids. J gave up 5 bases and V 5 bases, and 8 bases lay outside the gene matches. The DNA of the CDR3 is TGTGCCAGCAGCCGTGACAGGGGATGGAACGAGCAGTACTTC. This gives the protein CASSRDRGWNEQYF.

The chain links TRBV6-1 to TRBJ1-2; 8 bases are a match to TRBD1. The CDR3 consists of 14 residues. V trimming: 6 bases; J trimming: 5 bases; junction bases outside the gene matches: 8. Germline CDR1 and CDR2: MNHNS and SASEGT. CDR3 residues: CASSRADRGYGYTF. The DNA of the CDR3 is TGTGCCAGCAGCCGAGCAGACAGGGGATATGGCTACACCTTC.

The chain couples TRBV7-9 to TRBJ2-3, with 11 bases aligning to TRBD2. Germline V gene sequence: CDR1 SEHNR, CDR2 FQNEAQ (reference sequence). The CDR3 extends over 16 amino acids. V shed 5 bases, J shed 0 bases, and the junction held 4 bases outside the gene matches. This CDR3 reads CASSAWTSGSTDTQYF. CDR3 bases: TGTGCCAGCAGCGCTTGGACTAGCGGGAGCACAGATACGCAGTATTTT.